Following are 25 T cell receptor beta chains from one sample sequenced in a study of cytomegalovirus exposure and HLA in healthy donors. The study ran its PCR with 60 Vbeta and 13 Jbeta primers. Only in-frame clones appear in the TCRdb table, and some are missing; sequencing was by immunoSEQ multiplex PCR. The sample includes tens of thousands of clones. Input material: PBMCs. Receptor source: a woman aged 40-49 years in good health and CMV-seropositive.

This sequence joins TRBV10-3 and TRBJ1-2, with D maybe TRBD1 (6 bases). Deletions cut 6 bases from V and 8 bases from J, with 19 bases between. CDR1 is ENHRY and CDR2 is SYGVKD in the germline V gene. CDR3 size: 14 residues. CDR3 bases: TGTGCCATCAGCCTACAGGGTCCAGCCAGGGGCTACACCTTC. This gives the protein CAISLQGPARGYTF.

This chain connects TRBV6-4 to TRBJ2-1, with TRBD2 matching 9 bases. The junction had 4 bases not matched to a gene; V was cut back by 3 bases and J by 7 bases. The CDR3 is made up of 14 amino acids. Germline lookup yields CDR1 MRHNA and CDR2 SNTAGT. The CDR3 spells CASSEAGGPNEQFF. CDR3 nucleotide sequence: TGTGCCAGCAGTGAGGCGGGAGGGCCGAATGAGCAGTTCTTC.

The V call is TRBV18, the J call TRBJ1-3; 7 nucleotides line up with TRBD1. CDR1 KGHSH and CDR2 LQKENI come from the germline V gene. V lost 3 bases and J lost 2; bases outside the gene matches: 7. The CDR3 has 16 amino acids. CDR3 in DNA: TGTGCCAGCTCACCCTTCGACAGGGAAGCTGGAAACACCATATATTTT. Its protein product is CASSPFDREAGNTIYF.

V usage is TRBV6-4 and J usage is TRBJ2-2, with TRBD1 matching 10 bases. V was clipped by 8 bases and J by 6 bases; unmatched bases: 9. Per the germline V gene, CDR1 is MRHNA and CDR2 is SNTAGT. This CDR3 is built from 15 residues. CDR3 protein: CASSKETGGAGELFF. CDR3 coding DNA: TGTGCCAGCTCAAAAGAGACAGGGGGCGCCGGGGAGCTGTTTTTT.

The CDR3 protein is CASSLRQGNGAGANVLTF. In nucleotides, the CDR3 is TGTGCCAGCAGCTTACGGCAGGGGAATGGAGCTGGGGCCAACGTCCTGACTTTC. The chain uses TRBV7-3 and TRBJ2-6, with D possibly being TRBD1 (6 bases). Germline loops: CDR1 SGHTA, CDR2 FQGTGA. Between the trimmed V and J ends, which lost 2 bases and 2 bases, there was a span of 16 bases. The CDR3 is 18 residues long.

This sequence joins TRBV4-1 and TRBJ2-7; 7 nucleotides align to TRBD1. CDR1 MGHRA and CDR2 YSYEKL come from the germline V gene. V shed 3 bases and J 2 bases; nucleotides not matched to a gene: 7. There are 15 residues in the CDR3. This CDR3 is CASSQAQGLAYEQYF. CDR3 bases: TGCGCCAGCAGCCAGGCACAGGGGCTAGCCTACGAGCAGTACTTC.

CDR3 amino acids: CASSEYGAPYEQYF. In nucleotides, the CDR3 is TGTGCCAGCAGTGAATATGGGGCACCCTACGAGCAGTACTTC. This chain connects TRBV25-1 to TRBJ2-7; D is perhaps TRBD1 (5 bases). V was trimmed by 0 bases and J by 2 bases, leaving 8 bases between them. The V gene's germline CDR1 is MGHDK and CDR2 SYGVNS. This CDR3 comprises 14 residues.

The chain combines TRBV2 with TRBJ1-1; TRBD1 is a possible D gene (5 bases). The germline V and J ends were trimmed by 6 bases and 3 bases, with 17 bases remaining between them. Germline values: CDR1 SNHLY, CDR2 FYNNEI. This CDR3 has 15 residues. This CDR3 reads CASRWGWGVDTEAFF. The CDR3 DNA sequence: TGTGCCAGCAGGTGGGGATGGGGGGTAGACACTGAAGCTTTCTTT.

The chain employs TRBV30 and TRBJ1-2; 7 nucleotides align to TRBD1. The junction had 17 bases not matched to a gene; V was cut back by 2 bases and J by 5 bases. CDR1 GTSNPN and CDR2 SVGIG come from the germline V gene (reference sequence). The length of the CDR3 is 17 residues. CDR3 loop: CAWSPIEPGQTVYGYTF. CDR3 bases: TGTGCCTGGAGTCCGATAGAACCGGGACAGACTGTTTATGGCTACACCTTC.

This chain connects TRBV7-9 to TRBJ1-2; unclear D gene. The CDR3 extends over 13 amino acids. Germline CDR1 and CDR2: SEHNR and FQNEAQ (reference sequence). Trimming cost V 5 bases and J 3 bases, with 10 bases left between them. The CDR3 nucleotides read TGTGCCAGCAGCACCGGGAATGACTATGGCTACACCTTC. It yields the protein CASSTGNDYGYTF.

CDR3 residues: CAISESRGGDTDTQYF. The CDR3 DNA is TGTGCCATCAGTGAGTCGAGAGGGGGGGACACAGATACGCAGTATTTT. The chain is built from TRBV10-3 and TRBJ2-3; D might be TRBD2 (7 bases). The CDR3 is made up of 16 amino acids. Germline assignment: CDR1 ENHRY and CDR2 SYGVKD. V was clipped by 0 bases and J by 2 bases, with 12 bases between them.

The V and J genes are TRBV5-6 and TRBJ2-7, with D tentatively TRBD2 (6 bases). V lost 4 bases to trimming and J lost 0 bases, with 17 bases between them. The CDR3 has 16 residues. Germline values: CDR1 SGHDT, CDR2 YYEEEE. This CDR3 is CASSRGTGRGSYEQYF. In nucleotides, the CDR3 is TGTGCCAGCAGCCGGGGGACGGGGCGGGGCTCCTACGAGCAGTACTTC.

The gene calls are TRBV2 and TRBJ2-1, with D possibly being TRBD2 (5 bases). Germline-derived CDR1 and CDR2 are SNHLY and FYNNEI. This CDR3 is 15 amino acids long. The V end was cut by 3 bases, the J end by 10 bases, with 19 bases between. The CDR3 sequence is CASSESALAGLEQFF. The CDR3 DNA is TGTGCCAGCAGTGAGTCTGCTCTAGCCGGGTTGGAGCAGTTCTTC. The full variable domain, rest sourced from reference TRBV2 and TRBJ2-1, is EPEVTQTPSHQVTQMGQEVILRCVPISNHLYFYWYRQILGQKVEFLVSFYNNEISEKSEIFDDQFSVERPDGSNFTLKIRSTKLEDSAMYFCASSESALAGLEQFFGPGTRLTVL.

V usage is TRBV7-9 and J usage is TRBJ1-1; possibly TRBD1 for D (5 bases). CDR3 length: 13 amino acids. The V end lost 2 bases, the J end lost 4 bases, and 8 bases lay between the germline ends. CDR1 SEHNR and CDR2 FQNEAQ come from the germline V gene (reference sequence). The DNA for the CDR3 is TGTGCCAGCAGCTTATATCAGGGCACTGAAGCTTTCTTT. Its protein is CASSLYQGTEAFF.

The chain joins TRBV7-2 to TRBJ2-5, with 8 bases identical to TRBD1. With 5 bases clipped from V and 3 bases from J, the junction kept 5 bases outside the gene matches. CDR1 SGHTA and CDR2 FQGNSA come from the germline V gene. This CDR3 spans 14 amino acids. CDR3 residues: CASSPQTGEETQYF. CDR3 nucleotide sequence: TGTGCCAGCAGCCCACAGACAGGGGAAGAGACCCAGTACTTC.

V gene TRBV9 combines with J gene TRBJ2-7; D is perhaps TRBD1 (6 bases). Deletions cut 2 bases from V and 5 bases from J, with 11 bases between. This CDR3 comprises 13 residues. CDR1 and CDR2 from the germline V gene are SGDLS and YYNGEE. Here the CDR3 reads CASSVQGRDEQYF. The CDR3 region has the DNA TGTGCCAGCAGCGTGCAGGGGCGCGACGAGCAGTACTTC. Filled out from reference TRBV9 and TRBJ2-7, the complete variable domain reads DSGVTQTPKHLITATGQRVTLRCSPRSGDLSVYWYQQSLDQGLQFLIQYYNGEERAKGNILERFSAQQFPDLHSELNLSSLELGDSALYFCASSVQGRDEQYFGPGTRLTVT.

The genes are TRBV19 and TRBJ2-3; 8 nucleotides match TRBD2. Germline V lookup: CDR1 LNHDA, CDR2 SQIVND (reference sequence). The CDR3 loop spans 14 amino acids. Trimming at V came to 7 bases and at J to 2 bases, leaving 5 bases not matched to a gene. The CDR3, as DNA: TGTGCCAGTACAGGGACTAGACACACAGATACGCAGTATTTT. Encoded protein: CASTGTRHTDTQYF.

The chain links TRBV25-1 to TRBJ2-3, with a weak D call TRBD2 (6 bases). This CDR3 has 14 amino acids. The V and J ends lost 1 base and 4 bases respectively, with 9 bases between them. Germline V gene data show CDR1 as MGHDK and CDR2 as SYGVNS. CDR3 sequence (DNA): TGTGCCAGCAGTGAATTAGGAGGGGCAGATACGCAGTATTTT. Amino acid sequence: CASSELGGADTQYF. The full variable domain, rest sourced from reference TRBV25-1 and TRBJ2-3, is EADIYQTPRYLVIGTGKKITLECSQTMGHDKMYWYQQDPGMELHLIHYSYGVNSTEKGDLSSESTVSRIRTEHFPLTLESARPSHTSQYLCASSELGGADTQYFGPGTRLTVL.

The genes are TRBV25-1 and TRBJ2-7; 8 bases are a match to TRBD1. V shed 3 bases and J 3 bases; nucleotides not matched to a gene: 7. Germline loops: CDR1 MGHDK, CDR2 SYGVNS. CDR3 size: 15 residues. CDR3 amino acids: CASSDLTGAGYEQYF. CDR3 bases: TGTGCCAGCAGTGACTTGACAGGGGCTGGCTACGAGCAGTACTTC.

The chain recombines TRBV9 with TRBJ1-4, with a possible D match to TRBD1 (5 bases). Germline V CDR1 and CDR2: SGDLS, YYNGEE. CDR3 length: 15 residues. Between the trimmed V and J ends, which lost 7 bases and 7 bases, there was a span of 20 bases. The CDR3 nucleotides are TGTGCCAGCGGCCCCAGTGGGGTGGGGGGTGAAAAACTGTTTTTT. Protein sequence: CASGPSGVGGEKLFF.

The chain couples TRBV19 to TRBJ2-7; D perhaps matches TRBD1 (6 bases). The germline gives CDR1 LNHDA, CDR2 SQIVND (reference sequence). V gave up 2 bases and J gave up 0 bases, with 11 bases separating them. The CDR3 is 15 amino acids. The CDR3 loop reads CASSIQGISSYEQYF. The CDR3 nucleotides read TGTGCCAGTAGTATACAGGGGATCTCCTCCTACGAGCAGTACTTC.

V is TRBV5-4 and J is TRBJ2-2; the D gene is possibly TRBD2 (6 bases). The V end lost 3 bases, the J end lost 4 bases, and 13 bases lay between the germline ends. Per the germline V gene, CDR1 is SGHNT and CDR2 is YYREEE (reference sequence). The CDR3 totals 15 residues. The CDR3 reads CASSSVAESTGELFF. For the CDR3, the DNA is TGTGCCAGCAGCTCGGTAGCGGAATCCACCGGGGAGCTGTTTTTT.

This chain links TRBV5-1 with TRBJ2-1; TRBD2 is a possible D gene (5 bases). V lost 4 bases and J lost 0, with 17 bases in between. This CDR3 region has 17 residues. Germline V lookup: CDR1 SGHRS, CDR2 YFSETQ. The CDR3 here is CASSPDIGVSSYNEQFF. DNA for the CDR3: TGCGCCAGCAGCCCTGATATCGGGGTGAGCTCCTACAATGAGCAGTTCTTC.

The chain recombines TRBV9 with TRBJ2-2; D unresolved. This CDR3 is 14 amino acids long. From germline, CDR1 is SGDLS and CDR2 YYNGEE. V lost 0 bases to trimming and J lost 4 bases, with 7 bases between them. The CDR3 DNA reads TGTGCCAGCAGCGTAGGTACTTCCACCGGGGAGCTGTTTTTT. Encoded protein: CASSVGTSTGELFF.

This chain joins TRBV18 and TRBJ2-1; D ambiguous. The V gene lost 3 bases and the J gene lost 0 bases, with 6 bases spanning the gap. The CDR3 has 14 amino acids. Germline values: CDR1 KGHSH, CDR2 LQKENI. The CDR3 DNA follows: TGTGCCAGCTCACCTCCTAGCTCCTACAATGAGCAGTTCTTC. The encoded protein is CASSPPSSYNEQFF.